Ten or more counts support the clone carrying this T cell receptor beta chain. The record originates from a study of molecular identifiers for immune sequencing clone quantification. MiXCR, run by TCRdb on the PCR reads, gives a single entry per CDR3 protein. Among roughly 300,000 distinct CDR3 sequences listed, 24% were seen once. Trimming took off 1 base at V and 0 bases at J, with 9 bases between the two ends. This CDR3 spans 15 amino acids. Germline CDR1 is SGDLS and CDR2 is YYNGEE. Sorted cells numbering roughly 19,000 to 1,100,000, with 10%, 30% or 50% RNA, yielded the naive CD8 libraries. Based on a CD8+CD4-CCR7+CD45RA+ profile, naive CD8 T cells were sorted.

Sample: naive CD8+ T cells from blood, with Jurkat cell RNA spiked in. Subset defined: FACS-sorted CD8+CD4-CCR7+CD45RA+ naive T cells. The rearrangement links TRBV9 to TRBJ2-3; D remains unclear. This TCR came from a human donor in good health. Some libraries in this study had Jurkat cell RNA spiked in. For the CDR3, the DNA is TGTGCCAGCAGCGTAAACTCCAGGAGCACAGATACGCAGTATTTT. Its translation: CASSVNSRSTDTQYF. The full variable domain, in which reference TRBV9 and TRBJ2-3 provide the parts outside the CDR3, is DSGVTQTPKHLITATGQRVTLRCSPRSGDLSVYWYQQSLDQGLQFLIQYYNGEERAKGNILERFSAQQFPDLHSELNLSSLELGDSALYFCASSVNSRSTDTQYFGPGTRLTVL.